Below are 25 T cell receptor beta chains sequenced from a single sample in a study of blood T cells in healthy people across ages. A sample-barcoded 5' primer and a J-beta primer mix were used in a second PCR of roughly 7 to 11 cycles. TCRdb processed the 5' RACE reads anew with MiXCR; each CDR3 protein has one entry. The sample lists fewer than 700,000 distinct CDR3 sequences; around half were seen once. Sequenced: blood. The receptors come from a man older than 75 in good health.

This clonotype has just a few counts. The chain recombines TRBV4-3 with TRBJ1-6, with 7 bases that match TRBD1. Trimming took 2 bases from V and 4 from J; bases not matched to a gene: 2. The CDR3 sequence is 15 residues long. The germline V gene has CDR1 LGHNA and CDR2 YSLEER. Here the CDR3 reads CASSQTGAYNSPLHF. CDR3 DNA sequence: TGCGCCAGCAGCCAAACAGGGGCTTATAATTCACCCCTCCACTTT.

A single count supports this clonotype. A much larger clone lies one base from this, so it may be a read error. The CDR3 DNA sequence: TGTGCCACCAGTGGGGGTAAGTTCAGCTTCGATAAGCAGTTCTTC. This codes for CATSGGKFSFDKQFF. The chain links TRBV24-1 to TRBJ2-1; D gene uncertain. Trimming shortened V by 5 bases and J by 11 bases, and 21 bases separated the two germline ends. Germline V CDR1 and CDR2: KGHDR, SFDVKD. The CDR3 covers 15 residues.

The chain links TRBV11-2 to TRBJ2-3; 8 bases are a match to TRBD2. The germline V gene encodes CDR1 SGHAT and CDR2 FQNNGV. There are 15 residues in the CDR3. Trimming removed 1 base from V and 6 bases from J; junction bases left unmatched: 6. The CDR3 is CASSLGGLDSDTQYF. The CDR3, as DNA: TGTGCCAGCAGCTTAGGGGGACTAGACTCTGATACGCAGTATTTT.

J is TRBJ1-2 and V is TRBV2, with 7 bases identical to TRBD1. With V trimmed by 4 bases and J by 2 bases, 10 bases remained unmatched. CDR1 SNHLY and CDR2 FYNNEI come from the germline V gene. There are 16 residues in the CDR3. CDR3 sequence reads: CASSGEIGGGNYGYTF. The CDR3 DNA follows: TGTGCCAGCAGTGGGGAGATAGGGGGCGGAAACTATGGCTACACCTTC. The full variable domain, completed using reference TRBV2 and TRBJ1-2, is EPEVTQTPSHQVTQMGQEVILRCVPISNHLYFYWYRQILGQKVEFLVSFYNNEISEKSEIFDDQFSVERPDGSNFTLKIRSTKLEDSAMYFCASSGEIGGGNYGYTFGSGTRLTVV.

In this sample, this clonotype turned up many times. This sequence joins TRBV6-5 and TRBJ2-5; tentative D call: TRBD1 (6 bases). Germline CDR1 reads MNHEY; CDR2 reads SVGAGI. The CDR3 covers 13 residues. Trimming shortened V by 2 bases and J by 2 bases, and 6 bases separated the two germline ends. The CDR3 reads CASSYGTQETQYF. The CDR3 nucleotides read TGTGCCAGCAGTTACGGGACACAAGAGACCCAGTACTTC.

The rearrangement uses TRBV27 and TRBJ2-1; TRBD2 is a possible D gene (6 bases). Germline CDR1 and CDR2: MNHEY and SMNVEV (reference sequence). Trimming cost V 4 bases and J 3 bases, with 13 bases left between them. The CDR3 consists of 15 residues. CDR3 DNA: TGTGCCAGCAGTTACAAGGTAGCGGTCTACAATGAGCAGTTCTTC. It specifies CASSYKVAVYNEQFF.

The chain carries TRBV5-1 and TRBJ2-3; a weak D match, TRBD2 (6 bases). The CDR3 totals 15 residues. V lost 5 bases to trimming and J lost 0 bases, with 13 bases between them. Looked up from germline, CDR1 is SGHRS and CDR2 is YFSETQ. The CDR3 nucleotides read TGCGCCAGCAGTCCTGAGCGGGCTAGCACAGATACGCAGTATTTT. This translates into CASSPERASTDTQYF.

This clonotype has ten or more counts. The genes are TRBV7-6 and TRBJ2-1; 12 bases agree with TRBD2. Germline V CDR1 and CDR2: SGHVS, FNYEAQ. Unmatched junction bases numbered 4, after V lost 1 base and J lost 6 bases. CDR3 length equals 16 residues. The CDR3 region has the DNA TGTGCCAGCAGCTTAGGGACTAGCGGGAATCGCAATGAGCAGTTCTTC. This sequence encodes CASSLGTSGNRNEQFF. The variable domain in full, with the rest retrieved from reference TRBV7-6 and TRBJ2-1, is GAGVSQSPRYKVTKRGQDVALRCDPISGHVSLYWYRQALGQGPEFLTYFNYEAQQDKSGLPNDRFSAERPEGSISTLTIQRTEQRDSAMYRCASSLGTSGNRNEQFFGPGTRLTVL.

The chain links TRBV7-3 to TRBJ1-1, with D tentatively TRBD1 (5 bases). CDR1 is SGHTA and CDR2 is FQGTGA in the germline V gene. V lost 3 bases and J lost 2, with 22 bases in between. There are 18 residues in the CDR3. CDR3 nucleotide sequence: TGTGCCAGCAGCTTCCGGGACGTCTCGTCAGTTCGTAACACTGAAGCTTTCTTT. This sequence encodes CASSFRDVSSVRNTEAFF. Together with reference TRBV7-3 and TRBJ1-1, the CDR3 gives the full variable domain: GAGVSQTPSNKVTEKGKYVELRCDPISGHTALYWYRQSLGQGPEFLIYFQGTGAADDSGLPNDRFFAVRPEGSVSTLKIQRTERGDSAVYLCASSFRDVSSVRNTEAFFGQGTRLTVV.

The chain employs TRBV6-2 or TRBV6-3 and TRBJ2-7; D might be TRBD1 (6 bases). Trimming shortened V by 6 bases and J by 0 bases, and 18 bases separated the two germline ends. Germline CDR1 reads MNHEY; CDR2 reads SVGEGT. The CDR3 spans 16 residues. The CDR3 nucleotides read TGTGCCAGCAGCTTCACTAAGGGGGACACCTCCTACGAGCAGTACTTC. The encoded protein is CASSFTKGDTSYEQYF.

This clonotype was recorded many times. The genes are TRBV20-1 and TRBJ2-1; tentatively, D is TRBD2 (6 bases). This CDR3 is 14 amino acids long. Germline CDR1 DFQATT, CDR2 SNEGSKA (reference sequence). CDR3 in DNA: TGCAGCGCGCCTCGGCGGGGCTCCTACAATGAGCAGTTCTTC. This encodes CSAPRRGSYNEQFF.

J is TRBJ2-7 and V is TRBV11-2, with no clear D. The CDR3 has 12 residues. Trimming stripped 9 bases from V and 1 base from J, with 10 bases between. Per germline, CDR1 SGHAT and CDR2 FQNNGV. CDR3 loop: CASGAFSYEQYF. In nucleotides, the CDR3 is TGTGCCAGTGGAGCCTTTTCCTACGAGCAGTACTTC.

This clonotype was recorded a few times. The chain is built from TRBV29-1 and TRBJ2-1; perhaps D is TRBD1 or TRBD2 (6 bases each). This CDR3 contains 14 residues. In germline, CDR1 is SQVTM, CDR2 ANQGSEA. Trimming cost V 4 bases and J 8 bases, with 18 bases left between them. The CDR3 DNA is TGCAGCGTTGTTAGGGTCTTGGGGGGCGATGAGCAGTTCTTC. Translation gives CSVVRVLGGDEQFF.

The chain couples TRBV29-1 to TRBJ2-5; 7 positions agree with TRBD1. The DNA end lines up better with TRBJ2-7; the J call may be wrong. In germline, CDR1 is SQVTM, CDR2 ANQGSEA. CDR3 size: 13 residues. The CDR3 nucleotides are TGCAGCGTCAGAGGGACAGCCCGATACGAGCAGTACTTC. It is translated as CSVRGTARYEQYF.

This clonotype was counted between two and nine times. The gene calls are TRBV29-1 and TRBJ1-5, with 7 bases identical to TRBD1. CDR1 and CDR2 from the germline V gene are SQVTM and ANQGSEA. V lost 4 bases to trimming and J lost 1 base; unmatched junction nucleotides: 4. There are 14 residues in the CDR3. In nucleotides, the CDR3 is TGCAGCGTTGGGGGGGGACAGAGCAATCAGCCCCAGCATTTT. Residues: CSVGGGQSNQPQHF.

The rearrangement links TRBV4-2 to TRBJ2-1; TRBD2 is a possible D gene (5 bases). This CDR3 comprises 14 residues. Germline V gene lookup returns CDR1 LGHNA and CDR2 YNFKEQ. V was pared by 5 bases and J by 8 bases, with 16 bases between. The CDR3 protein is CASSNRDMLDEQFF. The DNA for the CDR3 is TGTGCCAGCAGCAACCGGGATATGCTAGATGAGCAGTTCTTC.

V is TRBV12-3 or TRBV12-4 and J is TRBJ2-1, with D perhaps TRBD2 (6 bases). CDR3 length: 15 residues. V was pared by 7 bases and J by 4 bases, with 17 bases between. The CDR3 sequence: CASTPAGQAYNEQFF. In DNA form, the CDR3 reads TGTGCCAGCACCCCCGCGGGGCAGGCTTACAATGAGCAGTTCTTC.

The chain links TRBV29-1 to TRBJ1-2; 9 nucleotides align to TRBD1. CDR1 and CDR2 (germline): SQVTM, ANQGSEA. This CDR3 contains 13 residues. The trim removed 4 bases at V and 9 bases at J, leaving 9 bases unmatched. CDR3 nucleotides: TGCAGCGTTGTACAGGGGGCGAGTGGCAGCTACACCTTC. This sequence encodes CSVVQGASGSYTF.

The chain recombines TRBV6-5 with TRBJ1-4; D gene ambiguous. This CDR3 spans 15 amino acids. CDR1 MNHEY and CDR2 SVGAGI come from the germline V gene. The germline V and J ends were trimmed by 2 bases and 0 bases, with 7 bases remaining between them. This CDR3 reads CASSYQATTNEKLFF. As DNA, the CDR3 is TGTGCCAGCAGTTACCAGGCCACAACTAATGAAAAACTGTTTTTT.

This clonotype appeared a few times. J is TRBJ2-2 and V is TRBV7-9; D not resolved. Trimming took 2 bases from V and 0 from J, leaving 10 bases between them. The length of the CDR3 is 16 residues. CDR1 is SEHNR and CDR2 is FQNEAQ in the germline V gene (reference sequence). The CDR3 loop is CASSLNGGANTGELFF. DNA for the CDR3: TGTGCCAGCAGCTTAAATGGCGGCGCGAACACCGGGGAGCTGTTTTTT.

This clonotype has only a few counts. The CDR3 DNA reads TGTGCCAGCAGTATGACAGCCATGAACACTGAAGCTTTCTTT. It codes for CASSMTAMNTEAFF. V is TRBV27 and J is TRBJ1-1, with D possibly TRBD1 on 5 matching bases. V lost 5 bases to trimming and J lost 0 bases, with 10 bases between them. The CDR3 is 14 amino acids. Germline V gene lookup returns CDR1 MNHEY and CDR2 SMNVEV (reference sequence).

The chain couples TRBV6-6 to TRBJ2-7; 8 positions match TRBD2. The V gene end was trimmed by 8 bases and the J gene end by 6 bases; junction bases not matched to a gene: 12. This CDR3 is 14 amino acids long. Germline V gene sequence: CDR1 MNHNY, CDR2 SVGAGI (reference sequence). CDR3 DNA sequence: TGTGCCAGCGGATCCGGGGGGGGGCGCCCCGAGCAGTACTTC. Amino acid sequence: CASGSGGGRPEQYF.

This chain joins TRBV7-9 and TRBJ2-1; D may be TRBD1 or TRBD2 (5 bases each). The J call could be wrong; TRBJ2-7 is a better fit for the DNA end. The CDR3 covers 15 residues. In germline, CDR1 is SEHNR, CDR2 FQNEAQ (reference sequence). The DNA of the CDR3 is TGTGCCAGCAGCCAGGGACCGGGATTATACAATGAGCAGTACTTC. Translating gives CASSQGPGLYNEQYF.

This rearrangement joins TRBV28 to TRBJ2-4; 9 bases line up with TRBD1. The DNA end is a closer match to TRBJ2-7, so the J assignment may be wrong. The CDR3 spans 14 residues. CDR1 and CDR2 (germline): MDHEN, SYDVKM. The CDR3 coding sequence is TGTGCCAGCAGTGTGGGGACAGGGAGGCTCGAGCAGTACTTC. This encodes CASSVGTGRLEQYF.

This clonotype was recorded only once. J is TRBJ2-5 and V is TRBV20-1; 11 bases line up with TRBD2. V was clipped by 6 bases and J by 11 bases; unmatched bases: 14. CDR1 is DFQATT, CDR2 SNEGSKA, per germline (reference sequence). The CDR3 runs 14 residues. CDR3 protein: CSARGLAVVDEQYF. For the CDR3, the DNA is TGCAGTGCGCGGGGACTAGCGGTCGTCGATGAGCAGTACTTC.